This T cell receptor (beta chain) was identified during a study of T cells in Graves' hyperthyroidism and ophthalmopathy. Initially, at the first diagnosis of hyperthyroidism and before any ophthalmopathy symptoms, blood was sampled. Study results and caveats: Most thyroid clonotypes expanded above 0.001 appeared in blood too. Ophthalmopathy, which appeared later, was predicted by the model a median roughly 6.5 months before onset.

It was RNA transcripts that yielded the amplified TCR beta CDR3 regions. HTBI primers were used for first-round RT-PCR of the TCR CDR3. TCRdb re-analysed the multiplex PCR reads in MiXCR, keeping a single row per CDR3 protein. Among 250,000 to 300,000 distinct CDR3 sequences listed, about 14% were seen once. This clonotype was counted ten times or more. Its target is unknown. Germline CDR1 reads MNHNS; CDR2 reads SASEGT. The CDR3 totals 16 residues. The V end lost 1 base, the J end lost 0 bases, and 7 bases lay between the germline ends. Sequencing was performed on blood. V usage is TRBV6-1 and J usage is TRBJ2-6; the D is unclear. The receptor's source is a woman aged 30 to 39 with Graves' hyperthyroidism that later progressed to Graves' ophthalmopathy. This chain's CDR3 is CASSEGDGSGANVLTF. The CDR3 bases are TGTGCCAGCAGTGAAGGAGACGGCTCTGGGGCCAACGTCCTGACTTTC.